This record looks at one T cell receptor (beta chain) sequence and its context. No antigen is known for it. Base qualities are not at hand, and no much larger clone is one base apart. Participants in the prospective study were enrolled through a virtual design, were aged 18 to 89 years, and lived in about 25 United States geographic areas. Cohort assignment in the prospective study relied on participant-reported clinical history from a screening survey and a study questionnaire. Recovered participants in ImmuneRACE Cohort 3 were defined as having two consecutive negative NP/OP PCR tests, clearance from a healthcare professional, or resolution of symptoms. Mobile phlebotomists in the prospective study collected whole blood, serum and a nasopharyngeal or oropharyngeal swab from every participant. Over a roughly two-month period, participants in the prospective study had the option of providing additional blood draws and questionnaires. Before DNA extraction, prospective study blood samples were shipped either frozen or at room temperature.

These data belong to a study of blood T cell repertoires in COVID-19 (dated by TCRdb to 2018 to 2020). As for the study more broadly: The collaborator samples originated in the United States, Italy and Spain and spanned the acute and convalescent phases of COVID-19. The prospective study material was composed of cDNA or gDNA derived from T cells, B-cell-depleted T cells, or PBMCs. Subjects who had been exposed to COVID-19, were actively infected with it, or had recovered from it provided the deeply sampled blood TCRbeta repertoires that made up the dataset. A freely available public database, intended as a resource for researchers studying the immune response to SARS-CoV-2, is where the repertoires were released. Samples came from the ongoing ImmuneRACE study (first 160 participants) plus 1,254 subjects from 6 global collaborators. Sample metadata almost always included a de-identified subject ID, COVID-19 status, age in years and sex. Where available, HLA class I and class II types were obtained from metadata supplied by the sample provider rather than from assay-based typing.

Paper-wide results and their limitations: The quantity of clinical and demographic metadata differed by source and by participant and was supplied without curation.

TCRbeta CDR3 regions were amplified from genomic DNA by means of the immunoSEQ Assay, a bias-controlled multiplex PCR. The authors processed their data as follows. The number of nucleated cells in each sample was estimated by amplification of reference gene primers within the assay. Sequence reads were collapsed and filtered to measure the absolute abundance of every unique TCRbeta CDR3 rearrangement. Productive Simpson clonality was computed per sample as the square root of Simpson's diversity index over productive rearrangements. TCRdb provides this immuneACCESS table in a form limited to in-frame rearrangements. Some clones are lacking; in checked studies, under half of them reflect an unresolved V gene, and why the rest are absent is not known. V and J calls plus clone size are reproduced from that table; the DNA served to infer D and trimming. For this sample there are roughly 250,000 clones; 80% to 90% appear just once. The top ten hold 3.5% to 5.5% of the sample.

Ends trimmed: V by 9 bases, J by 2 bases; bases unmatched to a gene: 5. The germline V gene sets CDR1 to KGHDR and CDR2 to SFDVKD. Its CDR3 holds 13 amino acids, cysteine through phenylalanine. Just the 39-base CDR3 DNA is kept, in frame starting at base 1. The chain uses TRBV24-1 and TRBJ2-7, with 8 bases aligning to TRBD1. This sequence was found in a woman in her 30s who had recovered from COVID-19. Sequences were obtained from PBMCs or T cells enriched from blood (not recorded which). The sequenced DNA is TGTGCCACCGGGCAGGGGGCAACCTACGAGCAGTACTTC. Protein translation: CATGQGATYEQYF.